This TCR beta chain came from a study of T cells expressing NK-cell markers. Following a re-call of the 5' RACE reads, TCRdb has one entry per CDR3 protein and lacks DNA. This table lists a few hundred thousand distinct CDR3 sequences. General observations from the study: Certain NKG2C+ T cell clones were expanded, and their HCMV specificity remained unclear.

As for this clonotype: Its antigen is unidentified.

The CDR3 is 13 residues long. This receptor was obtained from a man aged 18-75 years in good health. The material sequenced was blood T cells: a sorted CD56 or NKG2C T cell subset, CD4+ or CD8+ T cells, or bulk PBMC T cells (not recorded which). The chain links TRBV12-3 or TRBV12-4 to TRBJ2-7; checking the TCRdb D call of TRBD1 is not possible without DNA. CDR3 sequence reads: CASSPQDRAEGYF.